The present T cell receptor beta chain was sequenced within a study of CD8 T cells in ankylosing spondylitis. Library preparation for TCR beta used quantitative 5'-RACE with molecular barcodes. Using its own MiXCR run on the 5' RACE reads, TCRdb lists one record per CDR3 protein. The sample has approximately 220,000 distinct CDR3 sequences, approximately 16% seen once. Germline CDR1 SGHRS, CDR2 YFSETQ. The CDR3 is 14 residues long. The V and J ends lost 4 bases and 4 bases, in that order; junction bases with no gene match: 5. The study, taken as a whole, reports: Earlier authors reported some of these motif variants in reactive arthritis synovial fluid and blood. Significantly higher representation of disease-linked clones was reported for matched ankylosing spondylitis synovial fluid. Clones that were linked to disease were CD8+ and were relatively rare in peripheral blood. Made up of 7 to 9 highly homologous variants, a TCR beta motif appeared characteristic of ankylosing spondylitis blood.

This clonotype was picked up many times. Antigen specificity is unknown. The specimen sequenced was blood, either unsorted or a sorted T cell fraction (not recorded which). The rearrangement joins TRBV5-1 to TRBJ2-3; TRBD2 matches 8 bases. The clonotype comes from a male donor with ankylosing spondylitis. The CDR3 spells CASSPGGGPDTQYF. CDR3 DNA: TGCGCCAGCAGCCCCGGGGGGGGGCCAGATACGCAGTATTTT.